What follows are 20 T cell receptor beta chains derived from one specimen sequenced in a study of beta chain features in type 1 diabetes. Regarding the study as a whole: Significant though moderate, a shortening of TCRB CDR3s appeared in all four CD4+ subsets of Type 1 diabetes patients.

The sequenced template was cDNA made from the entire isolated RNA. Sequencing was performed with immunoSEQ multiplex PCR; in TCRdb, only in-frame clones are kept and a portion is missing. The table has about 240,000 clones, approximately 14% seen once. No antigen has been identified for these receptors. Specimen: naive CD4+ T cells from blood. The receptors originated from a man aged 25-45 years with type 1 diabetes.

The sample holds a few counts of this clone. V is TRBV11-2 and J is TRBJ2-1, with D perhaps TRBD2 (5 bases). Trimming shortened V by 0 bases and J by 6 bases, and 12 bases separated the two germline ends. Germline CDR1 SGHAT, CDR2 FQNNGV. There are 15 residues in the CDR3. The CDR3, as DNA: TGTGCCAGCAGCTTAGAACCGAATCGGGGCAATGAGCAGTTCTTC. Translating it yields CASSLEPNRGNEQFF.

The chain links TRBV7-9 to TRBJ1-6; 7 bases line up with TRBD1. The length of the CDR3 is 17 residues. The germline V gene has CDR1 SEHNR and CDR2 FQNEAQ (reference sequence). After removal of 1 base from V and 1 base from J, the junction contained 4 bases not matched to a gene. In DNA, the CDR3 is TGTGCCAGCAGCTTAGGAGGGGGCGCGTCCTATAATTCACCCCTCCACTTT. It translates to CASSLGGGASYNSPLHF.

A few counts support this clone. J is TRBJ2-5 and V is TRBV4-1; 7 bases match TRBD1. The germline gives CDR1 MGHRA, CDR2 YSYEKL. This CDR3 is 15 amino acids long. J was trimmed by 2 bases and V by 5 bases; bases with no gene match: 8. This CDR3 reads CASSGPGTAQETQYF. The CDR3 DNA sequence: TGCGCCAGCAGCGGACCCGGGACAGCTCAAGAGACCCAGTACTTC.

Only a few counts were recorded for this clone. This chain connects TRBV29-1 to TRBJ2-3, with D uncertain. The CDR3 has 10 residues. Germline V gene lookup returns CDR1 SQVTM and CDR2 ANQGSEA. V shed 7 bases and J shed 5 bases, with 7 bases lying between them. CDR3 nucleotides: TGCAGCGCCGCAGAAGATACGCAGTATTTT. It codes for CSAAEDTQYF.

The DNA of the CDR3 is TGTGCCAGTAGTATCGAGCGCTTCAATGAGCAGTTCTTC. Residues: CASSIERFNEQFF. The chain couples TRBV19 to TRBJ2-1, with D unresolved. The CDR3 has 13 residues. Germline CDR1 LNHDA, CDR2 SQIVND (reference sequence). V was clipped by 3 bases and J by 6 bases, with 9 bases between them.

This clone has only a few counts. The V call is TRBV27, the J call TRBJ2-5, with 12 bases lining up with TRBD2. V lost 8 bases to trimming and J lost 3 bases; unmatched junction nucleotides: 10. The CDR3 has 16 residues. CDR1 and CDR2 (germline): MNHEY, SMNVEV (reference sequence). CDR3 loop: CASRSTSGGYEETQYF. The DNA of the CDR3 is TGTGCCAGCCGGTCTACTAGCGGGGGGTACGAAGAGACCCAGTACTTC.

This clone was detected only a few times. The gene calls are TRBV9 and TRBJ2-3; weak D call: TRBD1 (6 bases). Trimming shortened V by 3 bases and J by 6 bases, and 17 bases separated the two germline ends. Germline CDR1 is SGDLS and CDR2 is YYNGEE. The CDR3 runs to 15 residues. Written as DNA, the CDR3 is TGTGCCAGCAGCGCCCGGACAGATAGCAGGGATACGCAGTATTTT. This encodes CASSARTDSRDTQYF.

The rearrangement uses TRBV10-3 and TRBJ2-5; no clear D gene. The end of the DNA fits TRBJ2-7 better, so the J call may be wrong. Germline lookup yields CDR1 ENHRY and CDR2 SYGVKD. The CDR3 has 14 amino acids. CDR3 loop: CAISESGRTYEQYF. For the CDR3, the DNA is TGTGCCATCAGTGAGTCGGGCAGAACCTACGAGCAGTACTTC.

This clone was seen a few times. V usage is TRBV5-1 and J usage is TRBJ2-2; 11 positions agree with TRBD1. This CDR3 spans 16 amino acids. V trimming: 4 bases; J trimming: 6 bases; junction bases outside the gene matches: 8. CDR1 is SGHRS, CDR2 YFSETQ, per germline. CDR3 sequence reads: CASSTRGQGAAGELFF. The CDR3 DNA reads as TGCGCCAGCAGCACCCGCGGACAGGGGGCGGCCGGGGAGCTGTTTTTT.

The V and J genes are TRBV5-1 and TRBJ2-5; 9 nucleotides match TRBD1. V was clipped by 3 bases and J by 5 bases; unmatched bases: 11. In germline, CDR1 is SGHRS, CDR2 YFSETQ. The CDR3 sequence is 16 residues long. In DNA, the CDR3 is TGCGCCAGCAGCTGGACACAGGGGGCTACTGGCGAGACCCAGTACTTC. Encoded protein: CASSWTQGATGETQYF.

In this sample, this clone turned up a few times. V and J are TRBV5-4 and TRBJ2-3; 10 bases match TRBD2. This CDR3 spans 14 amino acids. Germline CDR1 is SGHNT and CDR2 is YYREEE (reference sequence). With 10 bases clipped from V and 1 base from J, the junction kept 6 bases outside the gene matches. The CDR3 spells CAFVAGGRTDTQYF. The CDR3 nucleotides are TGTGCCTTTGTAGCGGGAGGACGCACAGATACGCAGTATTTT.

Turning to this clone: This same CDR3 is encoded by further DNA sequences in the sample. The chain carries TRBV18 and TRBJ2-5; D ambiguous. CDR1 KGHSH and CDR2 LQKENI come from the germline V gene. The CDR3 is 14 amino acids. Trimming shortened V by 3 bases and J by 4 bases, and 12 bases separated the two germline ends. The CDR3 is CASSPLASGETQYF. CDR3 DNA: TGTGCCAGCTCACCTTTAGCTTCTGGAGAGACCCAGTACTTC.

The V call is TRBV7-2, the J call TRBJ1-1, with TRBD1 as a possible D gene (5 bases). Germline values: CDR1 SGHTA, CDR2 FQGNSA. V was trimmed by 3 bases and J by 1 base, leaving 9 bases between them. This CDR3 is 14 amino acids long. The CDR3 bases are TGTGCCAGCAGCTTGTTCGGGGGGAACACTGAAGCTTTCTTT. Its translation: CASSLFGGNTEAFF.

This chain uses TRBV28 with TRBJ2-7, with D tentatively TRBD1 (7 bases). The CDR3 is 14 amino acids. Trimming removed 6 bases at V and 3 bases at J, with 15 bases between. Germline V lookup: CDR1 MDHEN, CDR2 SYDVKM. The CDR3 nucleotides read TGTGCCAGCAGACGACAGGGACTCGACTACGAGCAGTACTTC. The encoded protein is CASRRQGLDYEQYF.

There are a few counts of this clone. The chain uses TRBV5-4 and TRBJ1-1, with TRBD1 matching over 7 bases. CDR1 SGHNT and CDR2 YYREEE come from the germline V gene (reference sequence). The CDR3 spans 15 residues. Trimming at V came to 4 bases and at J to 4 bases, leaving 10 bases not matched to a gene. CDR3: CASSPKRQGGTEAFF. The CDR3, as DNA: TGTGCCAGCAGCCCGAAGCGGCAGGGGGGCACTGAAGCTTTCTTT.

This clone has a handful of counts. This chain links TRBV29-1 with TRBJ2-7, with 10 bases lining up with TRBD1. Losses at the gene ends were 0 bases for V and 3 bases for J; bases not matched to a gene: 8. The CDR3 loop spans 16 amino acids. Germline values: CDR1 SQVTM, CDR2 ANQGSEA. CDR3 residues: CSVEDQRQGAYYEQYF. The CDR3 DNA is TGCAGCGTTGAAGATCAGAGACAGGGGGCCTACTACGAGCAGTACTTC.

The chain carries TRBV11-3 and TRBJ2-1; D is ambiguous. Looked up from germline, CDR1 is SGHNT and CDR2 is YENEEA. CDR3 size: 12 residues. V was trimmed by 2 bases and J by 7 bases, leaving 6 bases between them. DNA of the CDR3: TGTGCCAGCAGCTTATACGGGAATGAGCAGTTCTTC. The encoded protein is CASSLYGNEQFF.

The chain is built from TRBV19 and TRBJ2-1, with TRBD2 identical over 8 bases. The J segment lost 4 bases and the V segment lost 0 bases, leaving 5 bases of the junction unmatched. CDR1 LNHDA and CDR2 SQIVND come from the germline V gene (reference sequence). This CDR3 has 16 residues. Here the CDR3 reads CASSIDSGNRYNEQFF. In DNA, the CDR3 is TGTGCCAGTAGTATAGATAGCGGGAATAGGTACAATGAGCAGTTCTTC.

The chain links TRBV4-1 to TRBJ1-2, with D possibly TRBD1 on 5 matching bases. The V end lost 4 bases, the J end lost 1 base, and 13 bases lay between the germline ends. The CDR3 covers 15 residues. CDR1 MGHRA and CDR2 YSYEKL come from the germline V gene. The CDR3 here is CASSPSGLHNYGYTF. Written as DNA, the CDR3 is TGCGCCAGCAGCCCCTCGGGACTTCATAACTATGGCTACACCTTC.

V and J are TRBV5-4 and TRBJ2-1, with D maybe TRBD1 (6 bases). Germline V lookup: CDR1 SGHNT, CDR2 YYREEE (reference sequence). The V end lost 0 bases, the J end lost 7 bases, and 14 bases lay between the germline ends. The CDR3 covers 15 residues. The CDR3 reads CASSLAQAGENEQFF. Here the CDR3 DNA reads TGTGCCAGCAGCTTGGCCCAGGCAGGGGAGAATGAGCAGTTCTTC.